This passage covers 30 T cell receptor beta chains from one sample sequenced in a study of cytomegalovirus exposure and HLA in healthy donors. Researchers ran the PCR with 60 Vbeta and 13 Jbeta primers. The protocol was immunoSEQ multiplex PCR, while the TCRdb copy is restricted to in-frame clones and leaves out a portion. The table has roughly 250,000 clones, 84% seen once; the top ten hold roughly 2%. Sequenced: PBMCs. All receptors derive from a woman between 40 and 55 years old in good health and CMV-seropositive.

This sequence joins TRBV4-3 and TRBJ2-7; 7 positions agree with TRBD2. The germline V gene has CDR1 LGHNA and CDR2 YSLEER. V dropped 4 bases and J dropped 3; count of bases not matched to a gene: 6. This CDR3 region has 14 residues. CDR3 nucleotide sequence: TGCGCCAGCAGCCCCTTACTAGCGAGCTACGAGCAGTACTTC. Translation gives CASSPLLASYEQYF.

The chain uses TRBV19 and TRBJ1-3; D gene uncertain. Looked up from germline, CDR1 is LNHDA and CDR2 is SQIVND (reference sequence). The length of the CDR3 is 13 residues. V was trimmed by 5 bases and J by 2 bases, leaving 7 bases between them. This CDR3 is CASSSSPGNTIYF. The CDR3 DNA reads TGTGCCAGTAGTTCTAGCCCTGGAAACACCATATATTTT.

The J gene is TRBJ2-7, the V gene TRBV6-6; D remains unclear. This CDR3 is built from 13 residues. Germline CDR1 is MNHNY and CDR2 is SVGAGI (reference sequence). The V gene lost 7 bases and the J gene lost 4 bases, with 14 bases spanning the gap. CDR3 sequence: CASTPDWPYEQYF. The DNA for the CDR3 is TGTGCCAGCACCCCCGACTGGCCTTACGAGCAGTACTTC.

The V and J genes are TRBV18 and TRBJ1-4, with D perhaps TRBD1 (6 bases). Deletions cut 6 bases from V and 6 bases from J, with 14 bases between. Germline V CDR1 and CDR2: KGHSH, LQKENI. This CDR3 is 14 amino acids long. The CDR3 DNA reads TGTGCCAGCTCTCTACAGGGAATCCATGAAAAACTGTTTTTT. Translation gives CASSLQGIHEKLFF.

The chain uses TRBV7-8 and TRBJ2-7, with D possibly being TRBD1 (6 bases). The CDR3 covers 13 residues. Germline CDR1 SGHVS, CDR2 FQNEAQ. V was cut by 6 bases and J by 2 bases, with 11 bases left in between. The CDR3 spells CASSRQVTYEQYF. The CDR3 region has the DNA TGTGCCAGCAGTAGACAGGTAACCTACGAGCAGTACTTC.

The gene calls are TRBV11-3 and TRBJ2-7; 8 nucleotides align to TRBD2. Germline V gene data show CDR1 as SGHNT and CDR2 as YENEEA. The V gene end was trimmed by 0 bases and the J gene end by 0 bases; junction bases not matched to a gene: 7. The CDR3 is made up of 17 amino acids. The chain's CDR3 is CASSLDRFREGSYEQYF. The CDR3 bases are TGTGCCAGCAGCTTAGATCGGTTCCGGGAGGGCTCCTACGAGCAGTACTTC.

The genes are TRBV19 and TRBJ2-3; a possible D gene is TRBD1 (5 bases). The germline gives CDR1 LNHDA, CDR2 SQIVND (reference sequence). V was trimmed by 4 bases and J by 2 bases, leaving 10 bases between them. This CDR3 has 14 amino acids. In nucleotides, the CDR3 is TGTGCCAGTAGTAAGGGGATATACACAGATACGCAGTATTTT. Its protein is CASSKGIYTDTQYF. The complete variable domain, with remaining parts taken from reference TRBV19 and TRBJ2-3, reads DGGITQSPKYLFRKEGQNVTLSCEQNLNHDAMYWYRQDPGQGLRLIYYSQIVNDFQKGDIAEGYSVSREKKESFPLTVTSAQKNPTAFYLCASSKGIYTDTQYFGPGTRLTVL.

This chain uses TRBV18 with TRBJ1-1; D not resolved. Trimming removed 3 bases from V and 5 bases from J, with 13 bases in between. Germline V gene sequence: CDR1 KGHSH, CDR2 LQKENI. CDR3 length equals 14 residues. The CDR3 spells CASSPAGVGTEAFF. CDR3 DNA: TGTGCCAGCTCACCTGCGGGAGTTGGGACTGAAGCTTTCTTT.

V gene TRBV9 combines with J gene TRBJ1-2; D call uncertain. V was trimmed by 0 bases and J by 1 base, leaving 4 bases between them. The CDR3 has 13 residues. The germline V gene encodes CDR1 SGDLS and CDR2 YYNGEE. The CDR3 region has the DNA TGTGCCAGCAGCGTAGCAGATAACTATGGCTACACCTTC. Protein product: CASSVADNYGYTF.

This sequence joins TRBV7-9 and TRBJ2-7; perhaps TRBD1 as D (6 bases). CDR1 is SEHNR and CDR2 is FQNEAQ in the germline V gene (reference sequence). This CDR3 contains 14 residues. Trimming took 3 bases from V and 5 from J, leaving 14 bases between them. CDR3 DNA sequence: TGTGCCAGCAGCTTTAGACAGGACACCAACGAGCAGTACTTC. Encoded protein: CASSFRQDTNEQYF.

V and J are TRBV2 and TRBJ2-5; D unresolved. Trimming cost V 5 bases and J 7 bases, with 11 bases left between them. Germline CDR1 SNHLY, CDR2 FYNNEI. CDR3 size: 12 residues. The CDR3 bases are TGTGCCAGCAGTCCCTCGAGGAGGACCCAGTACTTC. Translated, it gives CASSPSRRTQYF.

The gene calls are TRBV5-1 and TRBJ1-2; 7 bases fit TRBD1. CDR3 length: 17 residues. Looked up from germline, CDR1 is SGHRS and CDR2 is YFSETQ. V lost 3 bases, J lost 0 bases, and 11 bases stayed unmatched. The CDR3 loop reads CASSSSAVQGTNYGYTF. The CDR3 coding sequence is TGCGCCAGCAGCTCCTCGGCGGTACAGGGGACTAACTATGGCTACACCTTC.

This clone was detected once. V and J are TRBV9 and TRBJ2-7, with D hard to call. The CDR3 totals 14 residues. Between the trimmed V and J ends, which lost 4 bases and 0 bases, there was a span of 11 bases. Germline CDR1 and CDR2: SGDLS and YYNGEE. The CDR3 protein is CASSPLESSYEQYF. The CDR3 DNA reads TGTGCCAGCAGCCCTTTGGAGAGCTCCTACGAGCAGTACTTC. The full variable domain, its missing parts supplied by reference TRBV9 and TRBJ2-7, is DSGVTQTPKHLITATGQRVTLRCSPRSGDLSVYWYQQSLDQGLQFLIQYYNGEERAKGNILERFSAQQFPDLHSELNLSSLELGDSALYFCASSPLESSYEQYFGPGTRLTVT.

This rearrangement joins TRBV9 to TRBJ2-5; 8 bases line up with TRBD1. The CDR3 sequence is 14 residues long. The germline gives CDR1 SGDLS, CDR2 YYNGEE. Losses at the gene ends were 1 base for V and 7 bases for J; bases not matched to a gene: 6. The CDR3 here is CASSVMGQEGTQYF. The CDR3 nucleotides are TGTGCCAGCAGCGTAATGGGACAGGAGGGGACCCAGTACTTC.

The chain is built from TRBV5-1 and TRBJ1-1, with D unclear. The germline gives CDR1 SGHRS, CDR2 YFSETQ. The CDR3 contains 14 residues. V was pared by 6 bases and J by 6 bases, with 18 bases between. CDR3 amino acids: CASMAGEQTPEAFF. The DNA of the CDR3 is TGCGCCAGCATGGCCGGGGAGCAAACACCTGAAGCTTTCTTT.

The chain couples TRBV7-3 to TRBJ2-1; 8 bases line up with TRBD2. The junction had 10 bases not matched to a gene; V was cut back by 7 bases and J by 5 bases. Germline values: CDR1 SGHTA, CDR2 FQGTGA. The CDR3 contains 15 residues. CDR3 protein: CASTPDAGGHNEQFF. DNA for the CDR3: TGTGCCAGCACCCCGGATGCGGGAGGCCACAATGAGCAGTTCTTC.

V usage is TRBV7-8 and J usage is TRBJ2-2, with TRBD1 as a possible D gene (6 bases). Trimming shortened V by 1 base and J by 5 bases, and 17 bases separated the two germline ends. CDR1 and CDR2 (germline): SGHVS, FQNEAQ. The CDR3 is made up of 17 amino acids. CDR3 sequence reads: CASSLGATGLGTGELFF. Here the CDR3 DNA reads TGTGCCAGCAGCTTAGGCGCTACAGGGTTAGGGACCGGGGAGCTGTTTTTT.

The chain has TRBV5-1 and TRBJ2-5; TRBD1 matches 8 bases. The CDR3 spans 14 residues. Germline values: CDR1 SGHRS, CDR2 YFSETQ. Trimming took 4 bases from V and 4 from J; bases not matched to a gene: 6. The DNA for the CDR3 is TGCGCCAGCAGCAGCTCGACAGGGGCAGAGACCCAGTACTTC. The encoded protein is CASSSSTGAETQYF.

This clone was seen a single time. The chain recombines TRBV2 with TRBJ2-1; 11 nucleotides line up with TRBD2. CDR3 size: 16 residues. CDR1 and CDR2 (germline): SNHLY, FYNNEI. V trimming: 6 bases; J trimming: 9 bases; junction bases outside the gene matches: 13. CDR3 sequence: CASRGLAGNLAPEQFF. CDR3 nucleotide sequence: TGTGCCAGCAGAGGACTAGCGGGCAATCTCGCCCCTGAGCAGTTCTTC.

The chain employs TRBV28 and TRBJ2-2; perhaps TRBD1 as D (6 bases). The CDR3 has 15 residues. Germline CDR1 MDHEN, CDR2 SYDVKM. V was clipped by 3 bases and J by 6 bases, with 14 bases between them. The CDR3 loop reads CASSLAGGRAGELFF. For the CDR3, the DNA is TGTGCCAGCAGTTTGGCTGGGGGCCGTGCCGGGGAGCTGTTTTTT.

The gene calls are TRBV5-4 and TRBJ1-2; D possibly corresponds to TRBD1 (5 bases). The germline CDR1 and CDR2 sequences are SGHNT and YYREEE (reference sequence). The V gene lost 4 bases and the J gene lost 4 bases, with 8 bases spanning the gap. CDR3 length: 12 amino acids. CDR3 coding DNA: TGTGCCAGCAGCGTGGACATCTATGGCTACACCTTC. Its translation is CASSVDIYGYTF.

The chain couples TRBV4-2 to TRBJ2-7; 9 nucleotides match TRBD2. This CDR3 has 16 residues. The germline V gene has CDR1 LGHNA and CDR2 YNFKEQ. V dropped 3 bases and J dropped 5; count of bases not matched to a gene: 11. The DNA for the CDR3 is TGTGCCAGCAGCCAGGGGATCGCGGGAGGGAAGCACGAGCAGTACTTC. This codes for CASSQGIAGGKHEQYF.

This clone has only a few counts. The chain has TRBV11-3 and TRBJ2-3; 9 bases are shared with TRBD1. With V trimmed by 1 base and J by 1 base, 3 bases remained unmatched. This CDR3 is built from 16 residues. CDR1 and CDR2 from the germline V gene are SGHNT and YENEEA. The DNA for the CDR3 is TGTGCCAGCAGCTTAGGGACAGGGGCCCGCACAGATACGCAGTATTTT. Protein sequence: CASSLGTGARTDTQYF.

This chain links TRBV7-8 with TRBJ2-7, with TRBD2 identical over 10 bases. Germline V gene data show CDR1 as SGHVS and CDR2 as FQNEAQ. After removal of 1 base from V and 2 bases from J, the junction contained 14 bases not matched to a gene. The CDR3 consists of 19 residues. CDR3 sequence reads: CASSLEASGSFSRTYEQYF. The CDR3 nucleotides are TGTGCCAGCAGCTTAGAGGCTAGCGGGAGCTTCTCTCGAACCTACGAGCAGTACTTC.

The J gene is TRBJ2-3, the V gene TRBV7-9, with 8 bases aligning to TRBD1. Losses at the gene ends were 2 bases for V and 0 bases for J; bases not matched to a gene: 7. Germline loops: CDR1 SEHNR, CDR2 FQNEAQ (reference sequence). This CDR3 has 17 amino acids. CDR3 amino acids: CASSLSSGTGSTDTQYF. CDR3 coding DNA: TGTGCCAGCAGCTTAAGTTCCGGGACAGGCAGCACAGATACGCAGTATTTT.

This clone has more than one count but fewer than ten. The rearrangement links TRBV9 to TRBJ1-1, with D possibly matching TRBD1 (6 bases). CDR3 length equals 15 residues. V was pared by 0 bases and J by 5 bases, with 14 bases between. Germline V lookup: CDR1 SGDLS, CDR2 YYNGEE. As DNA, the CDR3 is TGTGCCAGCAGCGTAGCTGACAGGCCCCGAACTGAAGCTTTCTTT. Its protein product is CASSVADRPRTEAFF.

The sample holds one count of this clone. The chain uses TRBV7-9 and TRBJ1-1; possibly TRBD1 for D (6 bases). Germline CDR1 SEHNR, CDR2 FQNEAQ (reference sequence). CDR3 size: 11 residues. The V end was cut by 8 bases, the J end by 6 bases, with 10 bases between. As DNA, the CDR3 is TGTGCCAGCGGATCAGGGGCTGAAGCTTTCTTT. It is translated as CASGSGAEAFF.

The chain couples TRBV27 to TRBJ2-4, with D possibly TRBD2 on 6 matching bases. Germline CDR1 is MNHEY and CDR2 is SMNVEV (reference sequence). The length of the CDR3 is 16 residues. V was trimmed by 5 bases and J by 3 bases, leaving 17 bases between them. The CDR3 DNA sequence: TGTGCCAGCAGTCGACAGACAGTGGGGGGCAAAAACATTCAGTACTTC. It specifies CASSRQTVGGKNIQYF.

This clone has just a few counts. CDR3 in DNA: TGTGCCAGCAGCTTGTCCGGGAGTAACACTGAAGCTTTCTTT. This codes for CASSLSGSNTEAFF. This chain connects TRBV5-4 to TRBJ1-1; D is undetermined. This CDR3 is built from 14 residues. Germline CDR1 is SGHNT and CDR2 is YYREEE (reference sequence). Trimming left V 1 base short and J 2 bases short, with 9 bases between.

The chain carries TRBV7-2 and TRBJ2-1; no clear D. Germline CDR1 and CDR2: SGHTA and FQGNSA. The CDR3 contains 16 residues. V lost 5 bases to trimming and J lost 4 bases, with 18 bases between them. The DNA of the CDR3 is TGTGCCAGCAGCATTGAAGCAGGATGGGTTTACAATGAGCAGTTCTTC. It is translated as CASSIEAGWVYNEQFF. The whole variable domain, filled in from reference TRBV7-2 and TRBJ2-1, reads GAGVSQSPSNKVTEKGKDVELRCDPISGHTALYWYRQSLGQGLEFLIYFQGNSAPDKSGLPSDRFSAERTGGSVSTLTIQRTQQEDSAVYLCASSIEAGWVYNEQFFGPGTRLTVL.